This T cell receptor (beta chain) was identified in a study of blood T cell repertoires in COVID-19 (TCRdb year 2020). Notes on the research overall: Collaborator samples came from the United States, Italy and Spain and covered acute and convalescent phases of COVID-19. Sample metadata almost always included a de-identified subject ID, COVID-19 status, age in years and sex. The dataset comprised deeply sampled blood TCRbeta repertoires from subjects exposed to, actively infected with, or recovered from COVID-19. A freely available public database, intended as a resource for researchers studying the immune response to SARS-CoV-2, is where the repertoires were released. The prospective study material was composed of cDNA or gDNA derived from T cells, B-cell-depleted T cells, or PBMCs. Where available, HLA class I and class II types were obtained from metadata supplied by the sample provider rather than from assay-based typing. Samples came from the ongoing ImmuneRACE study (first 160 participants) plus 1,254 subjects from 6 global collaborators.

Points on this clone: What this receptor recognizes is not known. No base qualities exist here, and no much larger clone lies one base off it.

The investigation overall reported the following: Clinical and demographic metadata were provided uncurated, with the amount varying by source and participant.

The immunoSEQ Assay, a bias-controlled multiplex PCR, was used to amplify TCRbeta CDR3 regions from genomic DNA. The paper's data handling went like this. Within the assay, amplification of reference gene primers was used to estimate how many nucleated cells each sample contained. To quantify the absolute abundance of each unique TCRbeta CDR3 rearrangement, sequence reads were collapsed and filtered. For each sample, productive Simpson clonality was calculated as the square root of Simpson's diversity index across productive rearrangements. In its TCRdb copy, this immuneACCESS table keeps in-frame sequences only and misses some clones. Where compared with another copy, unresolved V genes explain less than half of these, and the others have no known cause. V, J and clone size were drawn from that table, and D and trimming were deduced from the DNA. The sample contains 150,000 or so clones, around 84% of them found a single time. The top ten clonotypes cover 10% to 15% of the sample.

Trimming removed 2 bases from V and 1 base from J; the gene matches leave 8 bases unexplained. Taken from the germline V gene, the CDR1 and CDR2 loops are LGHNA and YSLEER. The cysteine opens and the phenylalanine closes a CDR3 of 17 amino acids. Only the CDR3 portion is preserved as DNA: 51 bases, with reading frame beginning at the first base. Collaborating institutions collected whole blood in K2EDTA tubes following their own protocols. Collaborator samples were shipped for TCRbeta analysis as frozen whole blood, isolated PBMCs, or DNA extracted from either sample type. The specimen sequenced was peripheral blood. The receptor chain draws on TRBV4-3 and TRBJ2-5, with 9 central nucleotides matching TRBD2. The origin of this receptor is a man aged 60 to 69 with active or convalescent COVID-19. The sequence in DNA is TGCGCCAGCAGCCAATTCGGGACTAGCCGTCTCCAAGAGACCCAGTACTTC. Its amino acids are CASSQFGTSRLQETQYF.